The next 15 T cell receptor beta chains were all read from a single sample in a study of shared clonotypes between healthy human individuals. Libraries were prepared by immunoSEQ multiplex PCR; TCRdb keeps only in-frame clonotypes and omits some of them. The data hold about 2,200,000 clones, with approximately 94% observed a single time. Positively selected for CCR7, the CD45RO-negative cells used as naive CD8 cells excluded terminally differentiated effector memory CD45RA+ cells. Specimen: naive CD8+ T cells from PBMCs. These receptors were obtained from a man aged 18-30 years in good health. Some clones in this sample may be carry-over from other donors' samples.

V usage is TRBV5-4 and J usage is TRBJ2-1; 7 bases match TRBD2. Looked up from germline, CDR1 is SGHNT and CDR2 is YYREEE (reference sequence). The V gene end was trimmed by 5 bases and the J gene end by 3 bases; junction bases not matched to a gene: 8. This CDR3 comprises 15 residues. CDR3 coding DNA: TGTGCCAGCAGTACAGCGGGATCGAGCTACAATGAGCAGTTCTTC. Its translation: CASSTAGSSYNEQFF.

The chain joins TRBV10-2 to TRBJ2-1, with 9 nucleotides matching TRBD1. V shed 7 bases, J shed 9 bases, and the junction held 10 bases outside the gene matches. Germline CDR1 is WSHSY and CDR2 is SAAADI. CDR3 size: 14 residues. The CDR3: CASIEPWDRAEQFF. CDR3 nucleotide sequence: TGCGCCAGCATCGAGCCCTGGGACAGGGCTGAGCAGTTCTTC.

This clone has only one observation. The sample has other DNA sequences that encode this CDR3 too. The rearrangement links TRBV28 to TRBJ2-1; 11 bases fit TRBD2. Germline V gene sequence: CDR1 MDHEN, CDR2 SYDVKM. V trimming: 6 bases; J trimming: 2 bases; junction bases outside the gene matches: 6. This CDR3 is built from 16 residues. CDR3 sequence (DNA): TGTGCCAGCAGCCTACTGACTAGCGGGACCTACAATGAGCAGTTCTTC. Amino acids: CASSLLTSGTYNEQFF.

The CDR3 spells CASSQVGSLGLAGDTDTQYF. The CDR3 nucleotides are TGCGCCAGCAGCCAAGTCGGCTCGTTGGGACTAGCGGGAGACACAGATACGCAGTATTTT. The rearrangement links TRBV4-3 to TRBJ2-3; TRBD2 matches 14 bases. The CDR3 loop spans 20 amino acids. Per the germline V gene, CDR1 is LGHNA and CDR2 is YSLEER. J lost 2 bases, V lost 1 base, and 11 bases had no gene match.

This clone appeared a few times. This chain connects TRBV29-1 to TRBJ1-5; D is unresolved. The CDR3 is made up of 12 amino acids. The V gene lost 4 bases and the J gene lost 0 bases, with 4 bases spanning the gap. The germline V gene encodes CDR1 SQVTM and CDR2 ANQGSEA. The CDR3 sequence is CSVVDSNQPQHF. The DNA of the CDR3 is TGCAGCGTTGTGGATAGCAATCAGCCCCAGCATTTT. The full variable domain, its missing parts supplied by reference TRBV29-1 and TRBJ1-5, is SAVISQKPSRDICQRGTSLTIQCQVDSQVTMMFWYRQQPGQSLTLIATANQGSEATYESGFVIDKFPISRPNLTFSTLTVSNMSPEDSSIYLCSVVDSNQPQHFGDGTRLSIL.

The gene calls are TRBV5-1 and TRBJ2-1, with 10 nucleotides matching TRBD2. Germline V gene data show CDR1 as SGHRS and CDR2 as YFSETQ. The CDR3 consists of 14 residues. J lost 7 bases, V lost 4 bases, and 5 bases had no gene match. The CDR3 is CASSPGLAWNEQFF. The CDR3 DNA reads TGCGCCAGCAGCCCGGGACTAGCGTGGAATGAGCAGTTCTTC.

This chain connects TRBV28 to TRBJ2-5; the D is unclear. Germline CDR1 reads MDHEN; CDR2 reads SYDVKM. The CDR3 is 14 residues long. With 3 bases removed from V and 3 bases from J, the gap between germline ends came to 11 bases. DNA of the CDR3: TGTGCCAGCAGTTTGGCCGAGCTGAAAGAGACCCAGTACTTC. Translated, it gives CASSLAELKETQYF.

The chain uses TRBV9 and TRBJ1-1; 9 positions match TRBD1. This CDR3 region has 14 residues. CDR1 SGDLS and CDR2 YYNGEE come from the germline V gene. Trimming cost V 4 bases and J 6 bases; bases outside gene matches: 7. The CDR3 DNA reads TGTGCCAGCAGCTCGGGACAGGGCCAAGCTGAAGCTTTCTTT. Its protein is CASSSGQGQAEAFF.

Points on this clone: The sample has other DNA sequences that encode this CDR3 too. V and J are TRBV5-1 and TRBJ1-5; D possibly corresponds to TRBD1 (5 bases). This CDR3 region has 14 residues. The germline CDR1 and CDR2 sequences are SGHRS and YFSETQ. V lost 0 bases, J lost 4 bases, and 8 bases lay in between. In nucleotides, the CDR3 is TGCGCCAGCAGCTTGGTTGGGGGAAATCAGCCCCAGCATTTT. This sequence encodes CASSLVGGNQPQHF.

The rearrangement uses TRBV30 and TRBJ2-1; 8 nucleotides agree with TRBD2. The germline V gene encodes CDR1 GTSNPN and CDR2 SVGIG (reference sequence). Trimming cost V 2 bases and J 8 bases; bases outside gene matches: 17. The length of the CDR3 is 17 residues. CDR3 DNA sequence: TGTGCCTGGAGTTGGGCCAGCGGGAGAGCTTATACTGATGAGCAGTTCTTC. This gives the protein CAWSWASGRAYTDEQFF.

The chain combines TRBV10-2 with TRBJ1-4, with D possibly matching TRBD1 (5 bases). The germline V and J ends were trimmed by 0 bases and 6 bases, with 20 bases remaining between them. The germline CDR1 and CDR2 sequences are WSHSY and SAAADI. This CDR3 is built from 18 residues. The DNA of the CDR3 is TGCGCCAGCAGTGAGTCGTGGGACCCACGTTTCCCGGATGAAAAACTGTTTTTT. This gives the protein CASSESWDPRFPDEKLFF.

The genes are TRBV27 and TRBJ2-5; 14 bases match TRBD2. Germline CDR1 and CDR2: MNHEY and SMNVEV (reference sequence). Trimming took 4 bases from V and 5 from J; bases not matched to a gene: 15. The CDR3 is made up of 19 amino acids. CDR3 residues: CASSSPRTSGRMGLETQYF. DNA for the CDR3: TGTGCCAGCAGTTCCCCCCGGACTAGCGGGAGGATGGGACTCGAGACCCAGTACTTC.

The chain combines TRBV6-1 with TRBJ2-7, with a weak D call TRBD1 (6 bases). CDR1 MNHNS and CDR2 SASEGT come from the germline V gene. CDR3 length: 13 residues. The V gene lost 5 bases and the J gene lost 4 bases, with 12 bases spanning the gap. The CDR3 nucleotides read TGTGCCAGCAGTTGGACAGCGGAGTACGAGCAGTACTTC. Translation: CASSWTAEYEQYF.

J is TRBJ2-3 and V is TRBV6-1, with 9 bases lining up with TRBD2. The CDR3 loop spans 16 amino acids. Germline V lookup: CDR1 MNHNS, CDR2 SASEGT. The V and J ends lost 3 bases and 0 bases, in that order; junction bases with no gene match: 4. The DNA for the CDR3 is TGTGCCAGCAGTGATTATGCGGGAGGGAGCACAGATACGCAGTATTTT. Translation: CASSDYAGGSTDTQYF.

This chain links TRBV19 with TRBJ1-2, with D tentatively TRBD1 (6 bases). Germline V gene sequence: CDR1 LNHDA, CDR2 SQIVND (reference sequence). CDR3 length equals 14 residues. Trimming left V 8 bases short and J 8 bases short, with 21 bases between. The CDR3 sequence: CASSPGAKVAGYTF. In DNA, the CDR3 is TGTGCCAGTTCTCCGGGGGCCAAAGTGGCCGGCTACACCTTC.